Listed below are T cell receptor beta chains from one sample, sequenced in a study of cytomegalovirus exposure and HLA in healthy donors. Measured with immunoSEQ multiplex PCR; TCRdb has only the in-frame clones, and not every one. The table records around 100,000 clones, under 90% of them present only once. Sequencing used PBMCs. These receptors were collected from a woman in her seventies in good health and CMV-seropositive. The CDR3 runs from the conserved cysteine through the conserved F or W. Fields, in order: CDR3 DNA, CDR3 protein, clone size, J gene, V gene, D gene. The D gene is left open where the match is weak. Clone sizes are given selectively: once, few, many, or a class where the clone is expanded.

DNA: TGTGCCAGCAGTTCGACAGGGCCCCCCTACGAGCAGTACTTC
CDR3: CASSSTGPPYEQYF
size: NA
J: TRBJ2-7
V: TRBV6-5
D: TRBD1

DNA: TGCGCCAGCAGCTTGGCAACAGGGGGCCCCCTTAACTATGGCTACACCTTC
CDR3: CASSLATGGPLNYGYTF
size: NA
J: TRBJ1-2
V: TRBV5-1
D: TRBD1

DNA: TGTGCCTGGAGGCAAACAGGGGTAGGAACCTACGAGCAGTACTTC
CDR3: CAWRQTGVGTYEQYF
size: NA
J: TRBJ2-7
V: TRBV30
D: TRBD1

DNA: TGTGCCACCACCTCTCATACGGGAGGGCCCTACGAGCAGTACTTC
CDR3: CATTSHTGGPYEQYF
size: NA
J: TRBJ2-7
V: TRBV28
D: TRBD2

DNA: TGTGCCAGAAGCTTAGTCCAGCGGGAGGGTGCAGATACGCAGTATTTT
CDR3: CARSLVQREGADTQYF
size: NA
J: TRBJ2-3
V: TRBV7-5
D: NA

DNA: TGTGCCAGCAGCATGACAGGGGCCGCAGAGACCCAGTACTTC
CDR3: CASSMTGAAETQYF
size: NA
J: TRBJ2-5
V: TRBV5-5
D: TRBD1

DNA: TGTGCCAGCTCACGGGACTTTACCCACTACGAGCAGTACTTC
CDR3: CASSRDFTHYEQYF
size: NA
J: TRBJ2-7
V: TRBV18
D: NA

DNA: TGTGCCAGCAGTGAACGGGGGGGTTCCTACAATGAGCAGTTCTTC
CDR3: CASSERGGSYNEQFF
size: few
J: TRBJ2-1
V: TRBV6-1
D: TRBD2

DNA: TGTGCCAGCAGCTCAATACTACAGGGGGTCGAGCAGTACTTC
CDR3: CASSSILQGVEQYF
size: NA
J: TRBJ2-7
V: TRBV11-2
D: TRBD1

DNA: TGTGCCAGTAGTATACTTGGCGGGAGGGCAGATACGCAGTATTTT
CDR3: CASSILGGRADTQYF
size: NA
J: TRBJ2-3
V: TRBV19
D: TRBD2

DNA: TGTGCCAGCAGCTCCACGCGCCAGGGACTAGTCGGCAATGAGCAGTTCTTC
CDR3: CASSSTRQGLVGNEQFF
size: NA
J: TRBJ2-1
V: TRBV5-6
D: TRBD2

DNA: TGCAGCGTTGAGGAGATGGGAGGGGCTGGAAACACCATATATTTT
CDR3: CSVEEMGGAGNTIYF
size: NA
J: TRBJ1-3
V: TRBV29-1
D: NA

DNA: TGTGCCAGTAGTGCGGACAGGGGGGGGTTGGAGACCCAGTACTTC
CDR3: CASSADRGGLETQYF
size: NA
J: TRBJ2-5
V: TRBV19
D: TRBD1

DNA: TGCGCCAGCAGCCAAGAACGCGCCCCCTCCTACGAGCAGTACTTC
CDR3: CASSQERAPSYEQYF
size: few
J: TRBJ2-7
V: TRBV4-3
D: NA

DNA: TGTGCCAGCAGTGAAGCGGGACAGGGGACCGGGGAGCTGTTTTTT
CDR3: CASSEAGQGTGELFF
size: NA
J: TRBJ2-2
V: TRBV2
D: TRBD1

DNA: TGTGCCAGCAGTTTCTCAGGGCTGGCGGGATCAGGGTCCTACGAGCAGTACTTC
CDR3: CASSFSGLAGSGSYEQYF
size: NA
J: TRBJ2-7
V: TRBV27
D: NA

DNA: TGTGCCATCAGGAGGGCTTCGAACACCGGGGAGCTGTTTTTT
CDR3: CAIRRASNTGELFF
size: NA
J: TRBJ2-2
V: TRBV10-3
D: NA

DNA: TGTGCCAGTCTGGGACAGGGGGGCAACGAGCAGTACTTC
CDR3: CASLGQGGNEQYF
size: NA
J: TRBJ2-7
V: TRBV28
D: TRBD1

DNA: TGTGCCAGCAGCCGGCAGGGGGGTCAGCCCCAGCATTTT
CDR3: CASSRQGGQPQHF
size: NA
J: TRBJ1-5
V: TRBV28
D: TRBD1

DNA: TGTGCCAGCACCAATGCGGGAGGGCCACAAGAGACCCAGTACTTC
CDR3: CASTNAGGPQETQYF
size: NA
J: TRBJ2-5
V: TRBV6-5
D: TRBD2

DNA: TGTGCCAGCAGCTTAAGCCTCCGGGGCACCGGGGAGCTGTTTTTT
CDR3: CASSLSLRGTGELFF
size: NA
J: TRBJ2-2
V: TRBV7-2
D: NA

DNA: TGTGCCAGCTCCCGGGACAGTTCTGGAAACACCATATATTTT
CDR3: CASSRDSSGNTIYF
size: NA
J: TRBJ1-3
V: TRBV18
D: TRBD1

DNA: TGCGCCAGCAGCCAGGTCCTACAGGGGACTGGTGAAAAACTGTTTTTT
CDR3: CASSQVLQGTGEKLFF
size: few
J: TRBJ1-4
V: TRBV4-3
D: TRBD1

DNA: TGTGCCAGCAGCACCGGGGGGCGGTCAGGGCAAGAGACCCAGTACTTC
CDR3: CASSTGGRSGQETQYF
size: NA
J: TRBJ2-5
V: TRBV9
D: NA

DNA: TGTGCCAGCAGCCAGGGGTCTTCCCGAAGTGAGCAGTTCTTC
CDR3: CASSQGSSRSEQFF
size: NA
J: TRBJ2-1
V: TRBV5-4
D: NA

DNA: TGTGCCAGCAGCCAGTGGACAGGGAAAGGAAACACCATATATTTT
CDR3: CASSQWTGKGNTIYF
size: few
J: TRBJ1-3
V: TRBV7-9
D: TRBD1

DNA: TGTGCCAGCAGTGAGCGGACAGGGCTCGATGGCTACACCTTC
CDR3: CASSERTGLDGYTF
size: NA
J: TRBJ1-2
V: TRBV6-5
D: TRBD1

DNA: TGTGCCAGCAGCTTGACAGGGGAAAGCACAGATACGCAGTATTTT
CDR3: CASSLTGESTDTQYF
size: NA
J: TRBJ2-3
V: TRBV7-9
D: TRBD1

DNA: TGTGCCAGCAGTGAAGCCATGGCGAACACTGAAGCTTTCTTT
CDR3: CASSEAMANTEAFF
size: NA
J: TRBJ1-1
V: TRBV6-1
D: NA

DNA: TGTGCCAGCTCACCGAGCCAGGCGAGCACCGGGGAGCTGTTTTTT
CDR3: CASSPSQASTGELFF
size: NA
J: TRBJ2-2
V: TRBV18
D: NA

DNA: TGTGCCAGCAGTTCGGGACAGTTTAATGAAAAACTGTTTTTT
CDR3: CASSSGQFNEKLFF
size: few
J: TRBJ1-4
V: TRBV6-1
D: TRBD1

DNA: TGTGCCAGCGGAAAGAGGACTAGTTACGAGCAGTACTTC
CDR3: CASGKRTSYEQYF
size: NA
J: TRBJ2-7
V: TRBV6-1
D: TRBD2

DNA: TGTGCCAGCAGCAGGGACAGGGGTTCGGGCGGGGAGCTGTTTTTT
CDR3: CASSRDRGSGGELFF
size: NA
J: TRBJ2-2
V: TRBV11-2
D: TRBD1

DNA: TGTGCCAGCATTTACGGACAGGGGACCTATGGCTACACCTTC
CDR3: CASIYGQGTYGYTF
size: NA
J: TRBJ1-2
V: TRBV6-1
D: TRBD1